This T cell receptor (beta chain) was profiled in a study of radiation and T cells in renal cell carcinoma. The study, taken as a whole, reports: Intratumoral heterogeneity was not captured in these roughly 0.96 g regions.

Only one count was recorded for this clone. The antigen remains unidentified. Assay used: immunoSEQ multiplex PCR; TCRdb lists only in-frame clones, some missing. The repertoire consists of 18,000 or so clones, with roughly 60% occurring once and the leading ten covering 30% to 35%. The treatment was: treatment-naive control, cytoreductive nephrectomy. This clonotype originated in a man aged 50-60 years with renal cell carcinoma. The specimen comprised tumor tissue, sampled from a patient whose treatment was nephrectomy without radiotherapy.

The CDR3 sequence is CASSLDVVGNTIYF. The CDR3 DNA sequence: TGTGCCAGCAGCTTAGATGTGGTGGGAAACACCATATATTTT. The J gene is TRBJ1-3, the V gene TRBV7-9; D gene ambiguous. Germline lookup yields CDR1 SEHNR and CDR2 FQNEAQ (reference sequence). V gave up 1 base and J gave up 4 bases, with 8 bases separating them. The CDR3 runs to 14 residues.